This T cell receptor beta chain came from a study of cytomegalovirus exposure and HLA in healthy donors. Study observations and caveats: Later genetic work tied a missense DCLRE1C variant to beta-chain V and J trimming.

For this clone: Its target is unknown.

This PCR relied on a set of 60 Vbeta primers and 13 Jbeta primers. Using immunoSEQ multiplex PCR, the repertoire was profiled, and TCRdb retains in-frame clones only, with some absent. Here the sample spans about 150,000 clones, roughly 84% being singletons. Germline V lookup: CDR1 SGHTA, CDR2 FQGNSA. This CDR3 has 15 residues. V lost 5 bases and J lost 9; bases outside the gene matches: 10. This receptor was identified in a young woman in good health and CMV-seronegative. This chain links TRBV7-2 with TRBJ1-6; 7 nucleotides match TRBD1. The sequencing input was PBMCs. The CDR3, as DNA: TGTGCCAGCAGCCCAGAGACAGGGTTCCTTTCACCCCTCCACTTT. Translation gives CASSPETGFLSPLHF.